This T cell receptor (beta chain) was recovered during a study of blood T cells in healthy people across ages. The CDR3 is made up of 14 amino acids. From germline, CDR1 is DFQATT and CDR2 SNEGSKA (reference sequence). V trimming: 4 bases; J trimming: 7 bases; junction bases outside the gene matches: 8. Each sample yielded at least 6 micrograms of PBMC total RNA. It was with a sample-barcoded 5' primer and a J-beta primer mix that a second PCR of roughly 6 to 11 cycles was run. TCRdb redid the calling of the 5' RACE reads with MiXCR, one entry per CDR3 protein. Among over a million distinct CDR3 sequences, around 39% were seen once, and the ten largest hold 6.5% to 10%.

The chain joins TRBV20-1 to TRBJ2-7; 12 nucleotides line up with TRBD2. The sequence was collected from a woman aged 18-29 years in good health. The material sequenced was blood. The CDR3 here is CSATGLAGYNEQYF. In nucleotides, the CDR3 is TGCAGTGCTACCGGACTAGCGGGGTACAATGAGCAGTACTTC.